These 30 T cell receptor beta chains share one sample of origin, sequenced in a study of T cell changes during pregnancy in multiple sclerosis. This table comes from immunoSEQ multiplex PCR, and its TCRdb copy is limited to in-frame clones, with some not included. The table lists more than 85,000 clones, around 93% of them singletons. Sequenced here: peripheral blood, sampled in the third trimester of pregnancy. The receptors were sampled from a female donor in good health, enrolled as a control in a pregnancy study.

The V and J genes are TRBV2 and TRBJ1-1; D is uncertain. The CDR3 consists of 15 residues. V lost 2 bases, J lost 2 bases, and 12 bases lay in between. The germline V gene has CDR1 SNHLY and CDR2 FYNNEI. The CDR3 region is CASSEWSQPNTEAFF. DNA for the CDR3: TGTGCCAGCAGTGAATGGTCACAGCCAAACACTGAAGCTTTCTTT.

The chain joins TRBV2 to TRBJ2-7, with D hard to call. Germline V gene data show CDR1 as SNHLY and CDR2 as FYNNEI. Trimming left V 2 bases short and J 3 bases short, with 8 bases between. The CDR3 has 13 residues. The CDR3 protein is CASSEWQFYEQYF. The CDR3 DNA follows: TGTGCCAGCAGTGAATGGCAGTTCTACGAGCAGTACTTC. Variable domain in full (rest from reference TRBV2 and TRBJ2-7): EPEVTQTPSHQVTQMGQEVILRCVPISNHLYFYWYRQILGQKVEFLVSFYNNEISEKSEIFDDQFSVERPDGSNFTLKIRSTKLEDSAMYFCASSEWQFYEQYFGPGTRLTVT.

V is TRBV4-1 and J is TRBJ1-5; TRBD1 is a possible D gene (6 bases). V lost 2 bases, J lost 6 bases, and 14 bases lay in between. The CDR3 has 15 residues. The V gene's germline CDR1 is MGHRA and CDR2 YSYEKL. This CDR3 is CASSQIVMGAQPQHF. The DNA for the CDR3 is TGCGCCAGCAGCCAAATAGTCATGGGGGCTCAGCCCCAGCATTTT.

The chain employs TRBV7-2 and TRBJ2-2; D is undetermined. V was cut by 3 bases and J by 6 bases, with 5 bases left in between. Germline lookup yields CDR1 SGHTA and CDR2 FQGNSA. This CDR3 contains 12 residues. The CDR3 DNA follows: TGTGCCAGCAGCTTTGCGGCCGGGGAGCTGTTTTTT. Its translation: CASSFAAGELFF.

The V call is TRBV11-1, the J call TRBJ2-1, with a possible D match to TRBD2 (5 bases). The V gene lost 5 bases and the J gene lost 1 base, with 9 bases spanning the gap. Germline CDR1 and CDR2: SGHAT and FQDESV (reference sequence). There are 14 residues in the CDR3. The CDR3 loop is CASSPTRSYNEQFF. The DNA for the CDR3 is TGTGCCAGCAGCCCAACTAGGTCCTACAATGAGCAGTTCTTC.

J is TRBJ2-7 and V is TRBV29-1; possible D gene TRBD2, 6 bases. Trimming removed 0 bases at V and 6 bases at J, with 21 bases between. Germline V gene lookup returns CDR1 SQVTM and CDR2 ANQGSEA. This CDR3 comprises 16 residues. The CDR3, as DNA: TGCAGCGTTGAAGATCATACGGGAGAGTTGCCCGGCGAGCAGTACTTC. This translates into CSVEDHTGELPGEQYF.

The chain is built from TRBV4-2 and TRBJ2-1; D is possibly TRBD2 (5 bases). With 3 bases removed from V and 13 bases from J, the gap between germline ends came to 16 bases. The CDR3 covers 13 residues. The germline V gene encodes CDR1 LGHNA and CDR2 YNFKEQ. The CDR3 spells CASSHPVEAGQFF. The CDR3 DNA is TGTGCCAGCAGCCATCCCGTGGAGGCCGGTCAGTTCTTC.

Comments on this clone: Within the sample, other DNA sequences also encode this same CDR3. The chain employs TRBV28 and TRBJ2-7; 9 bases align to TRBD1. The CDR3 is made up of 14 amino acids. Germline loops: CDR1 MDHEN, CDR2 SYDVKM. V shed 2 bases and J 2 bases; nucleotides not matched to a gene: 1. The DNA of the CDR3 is TGTGCCAGCAGTTTACGACAGGGGGCCTACGAGCAGTACTTC. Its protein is CASSLRQGAYEQYF.

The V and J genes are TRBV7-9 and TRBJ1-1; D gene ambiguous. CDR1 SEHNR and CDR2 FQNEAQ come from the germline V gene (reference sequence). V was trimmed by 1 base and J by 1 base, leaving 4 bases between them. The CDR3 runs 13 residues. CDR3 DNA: TGTGCCAGCAGCTTAGGTCGGAACACTGAAGCTTTCTTT. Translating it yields CASSLGRNTEAFF.

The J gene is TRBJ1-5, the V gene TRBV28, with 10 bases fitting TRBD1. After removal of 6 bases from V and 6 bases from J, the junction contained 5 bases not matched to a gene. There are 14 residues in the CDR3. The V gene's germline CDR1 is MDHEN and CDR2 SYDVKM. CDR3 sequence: CASRGGTGVQPQHF. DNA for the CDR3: TGTGCCAGCAGAGGAGGGACAGGGGTTCAGCCCCAGCATTTT.

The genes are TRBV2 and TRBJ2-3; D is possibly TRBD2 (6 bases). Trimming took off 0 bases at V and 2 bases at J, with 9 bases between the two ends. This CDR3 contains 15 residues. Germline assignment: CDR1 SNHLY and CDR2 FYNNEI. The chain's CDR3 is CASSEARTNTDTQYF. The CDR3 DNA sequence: TGTGCCAGCAGTGAAGCGAGGACTAACACAGATACGCAGTATTTT. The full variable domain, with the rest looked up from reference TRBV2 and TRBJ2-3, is EPEVTQTPSHQVTQMGQEVILRCVPISNHLYFYWYRQILGQKVEFLVSFYNNEISEKSEIFDDQFSVERPDGSNFTLKIRSTKLEDSAMYFCASSEARTNTDTQYFGPGTRLTVL.

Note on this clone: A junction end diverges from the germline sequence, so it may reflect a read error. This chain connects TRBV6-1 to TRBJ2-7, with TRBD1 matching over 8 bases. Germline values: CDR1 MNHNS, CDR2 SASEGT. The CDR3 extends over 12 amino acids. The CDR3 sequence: CASSEGFAGGGF. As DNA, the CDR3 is TGTGCCAGCAGTGAAGGATTTGCAGGGGGCGGCTTC.

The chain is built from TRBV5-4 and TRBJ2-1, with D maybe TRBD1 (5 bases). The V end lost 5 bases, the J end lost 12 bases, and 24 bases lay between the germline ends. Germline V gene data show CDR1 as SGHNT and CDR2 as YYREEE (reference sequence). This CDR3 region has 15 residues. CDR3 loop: CASSSRGAGDKGQFF. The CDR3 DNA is TGTGCCAGCAGTTCAAGGGGCGCCGGTGACAAAGGGCAGTTCTTC.

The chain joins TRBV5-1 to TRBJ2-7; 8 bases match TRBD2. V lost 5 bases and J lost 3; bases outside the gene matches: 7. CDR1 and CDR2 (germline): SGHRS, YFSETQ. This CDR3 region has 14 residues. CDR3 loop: CASSIPGGIYEQYF. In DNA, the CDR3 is TGCGCCAGCAGTATTCCGGGAGGGATCTACGAGCAGTACTTC. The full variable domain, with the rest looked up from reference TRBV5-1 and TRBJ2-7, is KAGVTQTPRYLIKTRGQQVTLSCSPISGHRSVSWYQQTPGQGLQFLFEYFSETQRNKGNFPGRFSGRQFSNSRSEMNVSTLELGDSALYLCASSIPGGIYEQYFGPGTRLTVT.

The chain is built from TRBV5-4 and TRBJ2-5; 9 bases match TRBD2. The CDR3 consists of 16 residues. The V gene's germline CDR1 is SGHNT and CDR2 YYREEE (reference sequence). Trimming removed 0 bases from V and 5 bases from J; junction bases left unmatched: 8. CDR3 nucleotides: TGTGCCAGCAGCTTGGGTGCTAGCGGGAATCGGGAGACCCAGTACTTC. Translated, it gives CASSLGASGNRETQYF.

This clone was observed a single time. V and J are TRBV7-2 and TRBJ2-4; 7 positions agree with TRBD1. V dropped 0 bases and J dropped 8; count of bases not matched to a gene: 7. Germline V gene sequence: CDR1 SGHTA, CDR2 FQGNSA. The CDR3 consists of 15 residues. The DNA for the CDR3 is TGTGCCAGCAGCTTAGCGCTGCGACAGGGTGACATTCAGTACTTC. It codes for CASSLALRQGDIQYF.

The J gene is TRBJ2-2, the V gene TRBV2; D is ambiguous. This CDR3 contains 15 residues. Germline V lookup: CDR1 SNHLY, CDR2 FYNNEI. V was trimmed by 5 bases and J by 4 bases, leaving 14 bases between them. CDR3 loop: CASSWLGSLTGELFF. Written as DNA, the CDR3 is TGTGCCAGCAGTTGGTTGGGCAGCCTCACCGGGGAGCTGTTTTTT.

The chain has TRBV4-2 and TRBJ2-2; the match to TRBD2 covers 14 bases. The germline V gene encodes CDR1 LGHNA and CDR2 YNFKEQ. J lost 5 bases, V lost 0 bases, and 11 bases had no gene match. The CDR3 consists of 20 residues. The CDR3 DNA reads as TGTGCCAGCAGCCAAGATCGGTTGGGACTAGCGGGAGTAAGGACCGGGGAGCTGTTTTTT. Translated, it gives CASSQDRLGLAGVRTGELFF.

The DNA for the CDR3 is TGTGCCAGTAGCGGGAGTCCCTACAATGAGCAGTTCTTC. Protein product: CASSGSPYNEQFF. The genes are TRBV2 and TRBJ2-1, with 9 bases fitting TRBD2. The germline V gene encodes CDR1 SNHLY and CDR2 FYNNEI. This CDR3 has 13 residues. V gave up 9 bases and J gave up 2 bases; unmatched junction bases: 2.

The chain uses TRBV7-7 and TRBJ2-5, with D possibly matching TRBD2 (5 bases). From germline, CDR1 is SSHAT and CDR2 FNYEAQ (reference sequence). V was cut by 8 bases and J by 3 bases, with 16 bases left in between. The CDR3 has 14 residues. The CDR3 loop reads CASGRLGGEETQYF. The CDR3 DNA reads TGTGCCAGCGGACGGCTAGGAGGAGAAGAGACCCAGTACTTC. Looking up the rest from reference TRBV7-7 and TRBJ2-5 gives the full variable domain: GAGVSQSPRYKVTKRGQDVTLRCDPISSHATLYWYQQALGQGPEFLTYFNYEAQPDKSGLPSDRFSAERPEGSISTLTIQRTEQRDSAMYRCASGRLGGEETQYFGPGTRLLVL.

CDR3 region: CASSSLAGSGELFF. CDR3 coding DNA: TGCGCCAGCAGCTCCTTAGCGGGATCCGGGGAGCTGTTTTTT. The V gene is TRBV5-1, the J gene TRBJ2-2; 8 bases align to TRBD2. Germline V gene lookup returns CDR1 SGHRS and CDR2 YFSETQ. The CDR3 is made up of 14 amino acids. V shed 3 bases, J shed 6 bases, and the junction held 4 bases outside the gene matches.

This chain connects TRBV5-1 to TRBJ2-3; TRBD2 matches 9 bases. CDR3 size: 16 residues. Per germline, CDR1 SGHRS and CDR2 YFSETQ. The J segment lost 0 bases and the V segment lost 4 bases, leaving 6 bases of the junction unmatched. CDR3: CASSASGTRSTDTQYF. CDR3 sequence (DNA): TGCGCCAGCAGCGCTAGCGGGACGCGGAGCACAGATACGCAGTATTTT. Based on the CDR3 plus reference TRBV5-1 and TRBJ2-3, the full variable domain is KAGVTQTPRYLIKTRGQQVTLSCSPISGHRSVSWYQQTPGQGLQFLFEYFSETQRNKGNFPGRFSGRQFSNSRSEMNVSTLELGDSALYLCASSASGTRSTDTQYFGPGTRLTVL.

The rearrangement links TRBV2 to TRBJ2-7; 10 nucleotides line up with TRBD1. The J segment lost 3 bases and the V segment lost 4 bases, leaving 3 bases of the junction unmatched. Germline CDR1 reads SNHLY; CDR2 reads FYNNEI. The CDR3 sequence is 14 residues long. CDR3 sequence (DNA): TGTGCCAGCAGTGGGGACAGGGGATACTACGAGCAGTACTTC. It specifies CASSGDRGYYEQYF.

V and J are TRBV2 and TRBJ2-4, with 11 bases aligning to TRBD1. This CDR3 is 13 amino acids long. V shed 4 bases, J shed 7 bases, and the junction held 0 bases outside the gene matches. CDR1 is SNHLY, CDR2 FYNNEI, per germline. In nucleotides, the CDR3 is TGTGCCAGCAGTGGGACAGGGGGCAACATTCAGTACTTC. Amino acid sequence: CASSGTGGNIQYF.

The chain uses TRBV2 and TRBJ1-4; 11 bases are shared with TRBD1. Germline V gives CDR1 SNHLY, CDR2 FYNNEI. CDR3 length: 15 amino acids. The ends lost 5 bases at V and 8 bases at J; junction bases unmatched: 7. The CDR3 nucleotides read TGTGCCAGCAGTCCGGACAGGGGGCTAGGGGAAAAACTGTTTTTT. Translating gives CASSPDRGLGEKLFF.

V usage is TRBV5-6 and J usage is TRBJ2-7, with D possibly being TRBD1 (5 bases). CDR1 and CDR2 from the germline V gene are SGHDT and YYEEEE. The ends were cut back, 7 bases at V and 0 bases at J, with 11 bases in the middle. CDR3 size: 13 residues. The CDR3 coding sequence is TGTGCCAGCGGTAGGGGTTCCTCCTACGAGCAGTACTTC. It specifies CASGRGSSYEQYF. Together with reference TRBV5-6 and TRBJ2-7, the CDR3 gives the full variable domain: DAGVTQSPTHLIKTRGQQVTLRCSPKSGHDTVSWYQQALGQGPQFIFQYYEEEERQRGNFPDRFSGHQFPNYSSELNVNALLLGDSALYLCASGRGSSYEQYFGPGTRLTVT.

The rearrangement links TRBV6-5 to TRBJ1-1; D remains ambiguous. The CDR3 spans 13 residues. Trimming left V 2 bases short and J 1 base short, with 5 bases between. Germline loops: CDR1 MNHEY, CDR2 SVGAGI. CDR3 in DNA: TGTGCCAGCAGTTACCGGGGGAACACTGAAGCTTTCTTT. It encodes CASSYRGNTEAFF.

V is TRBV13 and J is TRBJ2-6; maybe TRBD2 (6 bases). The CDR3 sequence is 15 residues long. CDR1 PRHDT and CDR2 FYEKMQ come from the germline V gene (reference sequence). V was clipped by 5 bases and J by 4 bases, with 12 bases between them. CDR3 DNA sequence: TGTGCCAGCAGCCCGGGACTGGGAGGGGCCAACGTCCTGACTTTC. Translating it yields CASSPGLGGANVLTF.

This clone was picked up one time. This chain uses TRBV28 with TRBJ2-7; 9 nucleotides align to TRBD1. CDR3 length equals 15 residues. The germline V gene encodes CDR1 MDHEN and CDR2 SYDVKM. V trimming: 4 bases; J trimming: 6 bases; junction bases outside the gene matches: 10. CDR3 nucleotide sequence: TGTGCCAGCAGTTCATCCGGGACAGGGAGTATCGAGCAGTACTTC. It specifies CASSSSGTGSIEQYF.

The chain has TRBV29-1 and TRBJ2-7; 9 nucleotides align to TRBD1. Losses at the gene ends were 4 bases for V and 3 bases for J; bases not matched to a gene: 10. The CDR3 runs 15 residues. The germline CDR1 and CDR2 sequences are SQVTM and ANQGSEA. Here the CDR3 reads CSVATGGASDYEQYF. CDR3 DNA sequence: TGCAGCGTTGCCACAGGGGGCGCAAGTGACTACGAGCAGTACTTC.